These 17 T cell receptor beta chains share one sample of origin, sequenced in a study of blood T cell repertoires in COVID-19 (dated by TCRdb to about 2020). The receptor library was made with the immunoSEQ multiplex PCR assay. The table was pulled from immuneACCESS by TCRdb, which kept in-frame rearrangements only. Such tables lose some clones; where checked, under half of the loss comes from unresolved V genes, and the rest has no known cause. The table for this sample lists 310,000 or so clones; around 90% of them were counted only once. The ten largest clones capture about 1.7% of the sample. Sequencing was done on a sample of PBMCs or T cells enriched from blood (not recorded which). These receptors came from a woman aged 18-35 years with acute COVID-19.

V usage is TRBV27 and J usage is TRBJ2-2, with 10 bases lining up with TRBD2. Germline CDR1 and CDR2: MNHEY and SMNVEV (reference sequence). The CDR3 runs to 15 residues. Trimming took 4 bases from V and 1 from J; bases not matched to a gene: 0. The CDR3 region has the DNA TGTGCCAGCAGTTGGACTAGCGGGAACACCGGGGAGCTGTTTTTT. Amino acids: CASSWTSGNTGELFF.

The rearrangement links TRBV10-1 to TRBJ2-1, with D unclear. The CDR3 length is 11 residues. V lost 4 bases to trimming and J lost 9 bases, with 7 bases between them. Germline V gene sequence: CDR1 WNHNN, CDR2 SYGVQD (reference sequence). DNA for the CDR3: TGCGCCAGCAGTGGGCTTGGTGAGCAGTTCTTC. Translating it yields CASSGLGEQFF.

This chain uses TRBV2 with TRBJ1-1; 9 bases align to TRBD1. Germline loops: CDR1 SNHLY, CDR2 FYNNEI. The trim removed 0 bases at V and 8 bases at J, leaving 10 bases unmatched. The CDR3 is made up of 16 amino acids. DNA for the CDR3: TGTGCCAGCAGTGAAGCTACCACCACAGGGACAGGGGAAGCTTTCTTT. This encodes CASSEATTTGTGEAFF.

The rearrangement joins TRBV6-5 to TRBJ1-5; 10 nucleotides match TRBD1. The ends lost 6 bases at V and 3 bases at J; junction bases unmatched: 5. CDR3 length: 15 residues. Germline CDR1 reads MNHEY; CDR2 reads SVGAGI. This chain's CDR3 is CASRRQGAPNQPQHF. The CDR3 nucleotides read TGTGCCAGCAGAAGACAGGGGGCCCCCAATCAGCCCCAGCATTTT.

The V call is TRBV5-4, the J call TRBJ2-3; 11 nucleotides align to TRBD2. The V gene's germline CDR1 is SGHNT and CDR2 YYREEE (reference sequence). V trimming: 3 bases; J trimming: 4 bases; junction bases outside the gene matches: 4. There are 15 residues in the CDR3. The CDR3 spells CASSYSGRGSDTQYF. CDR3 DNA: TGTGCCAGCAGCTATAGCGGGAGGGGTTCAGATACGCAGTATTTT.

The chain combines TRBV27 with TRBJ1-1; tentative D call: TRBD1 (6 bases). The germline V and J ends were trimmed by 6 bases and 1 base, with 15 bases remaining between them. The CDR3 runs to 15 residues. Germline CDR1 is MNHEY and CDR2 is SMNVEV (reference sequence). This CDR3 reads CASRRRQETNTEAFF. DNA for the CDR3: TGTGCCAGCAGGAGAAGACAGGAGACGAACACTGAAGCTTTCTTT.

The V call is TRBV5-1, the J call TRBJ2-3, with TRBD1 matching over 7 bases. Germline V gene lookup returns CDR1 SGHRS and CDR2 YFSETQ. CDR3 length equals 15 residues. Trimming took 6 bases from V and 2 from J; bases not matched to a gene: 9. In nucleotides, the CDR3 is TGCGCCAGCAACCCGACCGGGACAGACACAGATACGCAGTATTTT. It codes for CASNPTGTDTDTQYF.

The J gene is TRBJ1-2, the V gene TRBV5-5; perhaps TRBD1 as D (5 bases). V was cut by 0 bases and J by 4 bases, with 13 bases left in between. This CDR3 comprises 15 residues. Germline CDR1 reads SGHKS; CDR2 reads YYEKEE (reference sequence). The CDR3 loop is CASSLAAGGSYGYTF. Written as DNA, the CDR3 is TGTGCCAGCAGCTTGGCCGCGGGGGGTAGCTATGGCTACACCTTC.

This sequence joins TRBV9 and TRBJ1-2, with 7 bases matching TRBD1. This CDR3 has 18 amino acids. Germline trimming cut 0 bases from V and 0 bases from J; bases unmatched to any gene: 11. Germline loops: CDR1 SGDLS, CDR2 YYNGEE. CDR3 sequence: CASSVGDSATISNYGYTF. For the CDR3, the DNA is TGTGCCAGCAGCGTAGGGGACAGTGCTACTATTTCTAACTATGGCTACACCTTC.

In its sample, this clone was seen a few times. The gene calls are TRBV9 and TRBJ2-1; 16 bases are a match to TRBD2. Per germline, CDR1 SGDLS and CDR2 YYNGEE. V gave up 4 bases and J gave up 1 base; unmatched junction bases: 8. The CDR3 has 19 amino acids. In DNA, the CDR3 is TGTGCCAGCAGCACCACCGGGACTAGCGGGAGGGGTTCCTACAATGAGCAGTTCTTC. This sequence encodes CASSTTGTSGRGSYNEQFF.

J is TRBJ2-1 and V is TRBV11-2, with D unresolved. V shed 2 bases and J shed 5 bases, with 10 bases lying between them. Per germline, CDR1 SGHAT and CDR2 FQNNGV. The CDR3 contains 14 residues. This CDR3 reads CASSLPTLNNEQFF. CDR3 in DNA: TGTGCCAGCAGCTTACCAACCCTAAACAATGAGCAGTTCTTC. Drawing the rest from reference TRBV11-2 and TRBJ2-1, the complete variable domain is EAGVAQSPRYKIIEKRQSVAFWCNPISGHATLYWYQQILGQGPKLLIQFQNNGVVDDSQLPKDRFSAERLKGVDSTLKIQPAKLEDSAVYLCASSLPTLNNEQFFGPGTRLTVL.

This clone was seen once. This sequence joins TRBV7-9 and TRBJ2-1; the match to TRBD2 covers 12 bases. CDR1 is SEHNR, CDR2 FQNEAQ, per germline (reference sequence). This CDR3 has 18 amino acids. Losses at the gene ends were 1 base for V and 5 bases for J; bases not matched to a gene: 9. This CDR3 is CASSLGSWLAGGNNEQFF. In DNA form, the CDR3 reads TGTGCCAGCAGCTTAGGGTCTTGGCTAGCGGGAGGGAACAATGAGCAGTTCTTC.

This clone appeared once. The V call is TRBV19, the J call TRBJ2-2, with 8 positions matching TRBD2. This CDR3 spans 15 amino acids. Germline V gene data show CDR1 as LNHDA and CDR2 as SQIVND (reference sequence). J lost 4 bases, V lost 4 bases, and 5 bases had no gene match. The CDR3 DNA reads TGTGCCAGTAGTAAAGCGGGAGTTAGCACCGGGGAGCTGTTTTTT. Amino acid sequence: CASSKAGVSTGELFF.

This chain links TRBV12-5 with TRBJ2-7; 9 positions agree with TRBD1. The CDR3 consists of 14 residues. Losses at the gene ends were 3 bases for V and 3 bases for J; bases not matched to a gene: 3. Germline V gives CDR1 LGHNT, CDR2 FRNRAP. The CDR3 reads CASGFGTGYYEQYF. DNA for the CDR3: TGTGCTAGTGGTTTTGGGACAGGGTACTACGAGCAGTACTTC.

This chain connects TRBV7-8 to TRBJ1-2; D might be TRBD1 (6 bases). V shed 5 bases and J shed 8 bases, with 21 bases lying between them. Germline CDR1 and CDR2: SGHVS and FQNEAQ. This CDR3 comprises 15 residues. CDR3 nucleotides: TGTGCCAGCAGCCCAGTGGGAGTAGGGGGTGGAGGCTACACCTTC. Encoded protein: CASSPVGVGGGGYTF.

The V call is TRBV5-4, the J call TRBJ2-3; a possible D gene is TRBD1 (5 bases). V dropped 3 bases and J dropped 4 bases, with 12 bases sitting between them. CDR1 and CDR2 (germline): SGHNT, YYREEE (reference sequence). CDR3 length: 14 amino acids. CDR3 DNA: TGTGCCAGCAGCTACCTTGACAGAGCAGATACGCAGTATTTT. It is translated as CASSYLDRADTQYF.

This sequence joins TRBV28 and TRBJ2-2; TRBD2 matches at 9 bases. V was pared by 7 bases and J by 7 bases, with 7 bases of the junction left unmatched. The CDR3 is 14 amino acids. The germline V gene has CDR1 MDHEN and CDR2 SYDVKM. This CDR3 is CASTSGTSRGELFF. The DNA for the CDR3 is TGTGCCAGCACCTCCGGGACTAGCCGCGGGGAGCTGTTTTTT.